The clone carrying this T cell receptor (beta chain) has only one observation. What it binds is not known. The assay was immunoSEQ multiplex PCR, and TCRdb's table has in-frame clones only and misses some. This table holds about 80,000 clones, approximately 94% found once. This sample is part of a study of OX40 agonist ivuxolimab in advanced cancers. Study as a whole: Subjects had a mean age of around 60 years, with a range of about 23 to 79; 82.7% were male.

Study-wide results and caveats: The authors did not determine the antigen specificity of the expanded peripheral T cells. Partial responders dosed at 0.1-3.0 mg/kg displayed clonal expansion ranking among the lowest.

In germline, CDR1 is MDHEN, CDR2 SYDVKM. The CDR3 covers 10 residues. V dropped 8 bases and J dropped 5 bases, with 3 bases sitting between them. The specimen was CD4+ or CD8+ T cells sorted from blood, collected in a trial of the OX40 agonist ivuxolimab. This receptor was identified in an adult with an advanced solid tumor such as melanoma, head and neck, liver or kidney cancer. The V call is TRBV28, the J call TRBJ2-2, with D uncertain. CDR3 sequence: CASRTGELFF. The CDR3 DNA reads TGTGCCAGCCGGACCGGGGAGCTGTTTTTT.